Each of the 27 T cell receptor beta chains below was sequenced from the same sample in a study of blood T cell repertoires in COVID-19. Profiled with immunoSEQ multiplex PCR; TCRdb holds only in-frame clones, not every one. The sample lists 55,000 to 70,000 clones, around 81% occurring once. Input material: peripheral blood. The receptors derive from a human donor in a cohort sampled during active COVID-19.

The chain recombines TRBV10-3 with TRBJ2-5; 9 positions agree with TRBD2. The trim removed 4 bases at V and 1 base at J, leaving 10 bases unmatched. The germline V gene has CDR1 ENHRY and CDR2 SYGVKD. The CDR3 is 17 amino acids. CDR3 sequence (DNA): TGTGCCATCAGTGCCCAGGGGCGGGGGGGCCTCCAAGAGACCCAGTACTTC. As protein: CAISAQGRGGLQETQYF.

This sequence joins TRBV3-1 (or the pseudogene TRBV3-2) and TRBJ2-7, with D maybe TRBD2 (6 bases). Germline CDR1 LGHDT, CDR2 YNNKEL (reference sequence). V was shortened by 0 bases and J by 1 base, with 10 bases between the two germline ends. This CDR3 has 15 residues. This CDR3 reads CASSQDFAGSYEQYF. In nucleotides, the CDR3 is TGTGCCAGCAGCCAAGATTTCGCGGGGTCCTACGAGCAGTACTTC.

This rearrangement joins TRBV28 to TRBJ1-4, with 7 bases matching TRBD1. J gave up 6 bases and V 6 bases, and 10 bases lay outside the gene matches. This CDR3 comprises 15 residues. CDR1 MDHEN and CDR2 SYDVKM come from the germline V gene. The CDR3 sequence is CASSPGDRVYEKLFF. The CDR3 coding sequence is TGTGCCAGCAGCCCCGGTGACAGGGTATATGAAAAACTGTTTTTT. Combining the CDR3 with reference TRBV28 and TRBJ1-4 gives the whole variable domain DVKVTQSSRYLVKRTGEKVFLECVQDMDHENMFWYRQDPGLGLRLIYFSYDVKMKEKGDIPEGYSVSREKKERFSLILESASTNQTSMYLCASSPGDRVYEKLFFGSGTQLSVL.

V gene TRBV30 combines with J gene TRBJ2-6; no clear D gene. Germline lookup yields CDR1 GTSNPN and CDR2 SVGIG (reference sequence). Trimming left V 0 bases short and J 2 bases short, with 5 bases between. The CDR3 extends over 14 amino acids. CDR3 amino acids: CAWSVRAGANVLTF. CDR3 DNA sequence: TGTGCCTGGAGTGTCCGGGCTGGGGCCAACGTCCTGACTTTC.

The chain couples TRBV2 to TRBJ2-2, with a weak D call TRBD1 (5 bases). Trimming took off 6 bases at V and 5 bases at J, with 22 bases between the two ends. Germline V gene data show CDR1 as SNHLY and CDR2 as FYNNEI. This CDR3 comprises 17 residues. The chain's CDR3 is CASRKDTVLKGTGELFF. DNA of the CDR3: TGTGCCAGCAGAAAGGACACCGTACTTAAGGGGACCGGGGAGCTGTTTTTT.

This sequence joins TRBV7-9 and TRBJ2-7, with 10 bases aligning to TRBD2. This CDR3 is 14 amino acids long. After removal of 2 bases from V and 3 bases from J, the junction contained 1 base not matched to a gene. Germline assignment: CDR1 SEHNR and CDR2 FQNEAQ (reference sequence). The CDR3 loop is CASSLRTSGYEQYF. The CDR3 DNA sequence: TGTGCCAGCAGCTTACGGACTAGCGGCTACGAGCAGTACTTC.

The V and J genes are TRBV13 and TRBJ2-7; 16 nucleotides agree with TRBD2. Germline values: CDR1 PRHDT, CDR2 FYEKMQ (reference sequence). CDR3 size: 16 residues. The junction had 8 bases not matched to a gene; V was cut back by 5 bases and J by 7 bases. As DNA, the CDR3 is TGTGCCAGCAGCCACGGGACTAGCGGGGGGGCCCGTGAGCAGTACTTC. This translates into CASSHGTSGGAREQYF.

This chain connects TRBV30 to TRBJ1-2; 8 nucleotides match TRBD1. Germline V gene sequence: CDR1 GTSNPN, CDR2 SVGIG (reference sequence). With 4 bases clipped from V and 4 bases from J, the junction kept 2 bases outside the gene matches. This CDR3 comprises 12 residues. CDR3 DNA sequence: TGTGCCTGGACAGGGGGCTTCTATGGCTACACCTTC. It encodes CAWTGGFYGYTF.

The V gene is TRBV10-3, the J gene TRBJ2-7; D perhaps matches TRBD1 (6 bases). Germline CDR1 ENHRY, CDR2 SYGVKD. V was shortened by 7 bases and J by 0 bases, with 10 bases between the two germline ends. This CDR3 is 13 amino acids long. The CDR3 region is CAITRDTSYEQYF. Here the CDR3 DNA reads TGTGCCATCACTAGGGACACCTCCTACGAGCAGTACTTC.

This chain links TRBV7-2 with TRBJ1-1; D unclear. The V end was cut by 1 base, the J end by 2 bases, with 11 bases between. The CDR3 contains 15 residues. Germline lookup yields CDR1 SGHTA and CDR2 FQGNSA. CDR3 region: CASSLVVNRNTEAFF. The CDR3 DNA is TGTGCCAGCAGCTTAGTAGTAAACAGAAACACTGAAGCTTTCTTT. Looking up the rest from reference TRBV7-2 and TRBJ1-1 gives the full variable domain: GAGVSQSPSNKVTEKGKDVELRCDPISGHTALYWYRQSLGQGLEFLIYFQGNSAPDKSGLPSDRFSAERTGGSVSTLTIQRTQQEDSAVYLCASSLVVNRNTEAFFGQGTRLTVV.

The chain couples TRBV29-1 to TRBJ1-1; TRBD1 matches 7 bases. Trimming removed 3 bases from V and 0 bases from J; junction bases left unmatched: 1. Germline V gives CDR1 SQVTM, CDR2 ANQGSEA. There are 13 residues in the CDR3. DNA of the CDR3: TGCAGCGTTGACGGGACAGTGAACACTGAAGCTTTCTTT. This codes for CSVDGTVNTEAFF.

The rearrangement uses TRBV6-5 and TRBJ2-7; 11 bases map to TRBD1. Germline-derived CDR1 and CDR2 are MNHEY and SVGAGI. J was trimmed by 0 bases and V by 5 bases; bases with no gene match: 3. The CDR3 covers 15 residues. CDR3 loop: CASSPGTGGSYEQYF. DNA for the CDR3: TGTGCCAGCAGTCCCGGGACAGGGGGCTCCTACGAGCAGTACTTC.

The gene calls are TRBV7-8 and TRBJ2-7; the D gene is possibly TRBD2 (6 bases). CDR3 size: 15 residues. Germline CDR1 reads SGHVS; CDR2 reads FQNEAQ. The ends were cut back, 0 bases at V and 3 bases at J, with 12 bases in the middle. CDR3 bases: TGTGCCAGCAGCTTAGCCCGTACGGGGGTCTACGAGCAGTACTTC. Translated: CASSLARTGVYEQYF.

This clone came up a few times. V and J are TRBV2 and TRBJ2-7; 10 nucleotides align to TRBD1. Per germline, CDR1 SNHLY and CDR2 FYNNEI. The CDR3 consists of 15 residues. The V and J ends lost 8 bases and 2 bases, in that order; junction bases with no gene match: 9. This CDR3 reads CASLLRDRGTYEQYF. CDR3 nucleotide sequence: TGTGCCAGCCTCCTCAGGGACAGGGGAACCTACGAGCAGTACTTC.

CDR3 DNA sequence: TGTGCCAGCAGCCAATGGTCGGGGTTTAACGTCTACGAGCAGTACTTC. As protein: CASSQWSGFNVYEQYF. V usage is TRBV14 and J usage is TRBJ2-7; a possible D gene is TRBD2 (5 bases). The CDR3 is made up of 16 amino acids. Deletions cut 2 bases from V and 3 bases from J, with 17 bases between. Germline loops: CDR1 SGHDN, CDR2 FVKESK.

DNA of the CDR3: TGTGCCAGCAGTCCATCTAGCGGGAGCCAAGAGACCCAGTACTTC. It encodes CASSPSSGSQETQYF. The chain uses TRBV27 and TRBJ2-5, with 10 bases identical to TRBD2. This CDR3 is built from 15 residues. The V and J ends lost 5 bases and 1 base, in that order; junction bases with no gene match: 4. CDR1 is MNHEY and CDR2 is SMNVEV in the germline V gene (reference sequence).

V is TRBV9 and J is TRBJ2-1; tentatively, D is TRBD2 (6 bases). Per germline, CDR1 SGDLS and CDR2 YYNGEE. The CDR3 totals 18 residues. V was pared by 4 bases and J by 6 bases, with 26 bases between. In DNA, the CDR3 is TGTGCCAGCAGCCAGCGACCCCCTCCAGGAGGGTCTGGCAATGAGCAGTTCTTC. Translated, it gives CASSQRPPPGGSGNEQFF.

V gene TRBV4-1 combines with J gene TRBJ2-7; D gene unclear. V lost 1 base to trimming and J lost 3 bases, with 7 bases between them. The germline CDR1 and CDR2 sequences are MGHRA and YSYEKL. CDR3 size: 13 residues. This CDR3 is CASSQGRDYEQYF. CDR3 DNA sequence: TGCGCCAGCAGCCAAGGGAGAGACTACGAGCAGTACTTC.

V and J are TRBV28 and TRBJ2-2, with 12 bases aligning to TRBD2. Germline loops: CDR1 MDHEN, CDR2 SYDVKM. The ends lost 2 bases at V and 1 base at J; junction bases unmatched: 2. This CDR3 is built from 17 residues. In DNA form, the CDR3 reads TGTGCCAGCAGTTTACTGACTAGCGGGGGGAACACCGGGGAGCTGTTTTTT. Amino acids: CASSLLTSGGNTGELFF.

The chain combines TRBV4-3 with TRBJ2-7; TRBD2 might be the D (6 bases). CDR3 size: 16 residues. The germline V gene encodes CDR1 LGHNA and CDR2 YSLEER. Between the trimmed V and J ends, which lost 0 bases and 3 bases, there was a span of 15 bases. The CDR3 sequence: CASSQDISGGSYEQYF. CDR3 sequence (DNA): TGCGCCAGCAGCCAAGATATTAGCGGAGGAAGCTACGAGCAGTACTTC.

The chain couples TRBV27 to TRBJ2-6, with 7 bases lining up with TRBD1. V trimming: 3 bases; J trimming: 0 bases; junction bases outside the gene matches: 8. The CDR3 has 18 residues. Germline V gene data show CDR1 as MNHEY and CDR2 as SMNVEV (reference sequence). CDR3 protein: CASSFFGTAVSGANVLTF. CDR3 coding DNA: TGTGCCAGCAGTTTCTTTGGGACAGCTGTCTCTGGGGCCAACGTCCTGACTTTC. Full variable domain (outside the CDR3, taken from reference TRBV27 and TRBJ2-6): EAQVTQNPRYLITVTGKKLTVTCSQNMNHEYMSWYRQDPGLGLRQIYYSMNVEVTDKGDVPEGYKVSRKEKRNFPLILESPSPNQTSLYFCASSFFGTAVSGANVLTFGAGSRLTVL.

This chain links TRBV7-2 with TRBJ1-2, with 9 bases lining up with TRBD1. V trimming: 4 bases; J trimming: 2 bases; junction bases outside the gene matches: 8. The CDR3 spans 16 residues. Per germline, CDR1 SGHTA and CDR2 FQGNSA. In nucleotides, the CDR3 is TGTGCCAGCAGCTCCGGAGGGGGGACAGGGAACTATGGCTACACCTTC. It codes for CASSSGGGTGNYGYTF.

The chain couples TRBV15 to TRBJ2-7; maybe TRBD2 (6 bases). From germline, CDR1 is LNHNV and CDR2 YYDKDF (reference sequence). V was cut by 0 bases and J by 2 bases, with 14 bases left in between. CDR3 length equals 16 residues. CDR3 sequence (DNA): TGTGCCACCAGCAGAGAGGGCAGGCGGGGAACCTACGAGCAGTACTTC. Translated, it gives CATSREGRRGTYEQYF.

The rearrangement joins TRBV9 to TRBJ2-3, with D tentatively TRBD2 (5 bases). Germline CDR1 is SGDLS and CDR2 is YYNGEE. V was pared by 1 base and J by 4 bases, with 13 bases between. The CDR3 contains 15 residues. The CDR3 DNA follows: TGTGCCAGCAGCGTACGGGGTCGCTCAGCAGATACGCAGTATTTT. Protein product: CASSVRGRSADTQYF.

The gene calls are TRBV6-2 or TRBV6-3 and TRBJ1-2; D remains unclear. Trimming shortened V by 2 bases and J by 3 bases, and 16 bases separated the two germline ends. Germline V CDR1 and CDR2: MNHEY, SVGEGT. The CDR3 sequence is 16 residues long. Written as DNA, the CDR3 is TGTGCCAGCAGTTACAACCCCCGACGGGGAGACTATGGCTACACCTTC. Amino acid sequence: CASSYNPRRGDYGYTF.

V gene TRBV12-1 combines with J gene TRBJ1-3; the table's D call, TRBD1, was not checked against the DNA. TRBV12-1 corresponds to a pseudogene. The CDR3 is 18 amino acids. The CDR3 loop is CASSSEQGTAIAGNTIYF. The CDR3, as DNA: TGTGCCAGCAGCTCGGAGCAGGGGACCGCCATCGCTGGAAACACCATATATTTT.

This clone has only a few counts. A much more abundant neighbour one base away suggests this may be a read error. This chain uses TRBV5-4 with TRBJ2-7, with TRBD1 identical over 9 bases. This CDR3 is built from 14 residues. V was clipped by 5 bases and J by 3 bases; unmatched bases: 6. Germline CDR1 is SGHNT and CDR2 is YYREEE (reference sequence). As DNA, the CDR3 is TGTGCCAGCAGTTACGGGACAGGGAGCTACGAGCAGTACTTC. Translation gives CASSYGTGSYEQYF.